A selection of T cell receptor beta chains follows, all from one sample in a study of chemoradiotherapy in HPV16-positive cancers. Some clones are missing from TCRdb's copy, which holds only in-frame ones; the method was immunoSEQ multiplex PCR. This table holds some 12,000 clones, around 72% found once. The material was obtained from a patient who underwent chemoradiotherapy. All receptors come from a human donor with HPV-associated anogenital cancer. The conserved cysteine and the conserved F or W are not part of the CDR3 here. A row's size may be missing; if present it is once, few, many or a size class.

v_call	j_call	clone_size	cdr3_aa
TRBV19	TRBJ1-1	NA	ASSIPGSTEAF
TRBV6-1	TRBJ1-2	NA	ASSEGQGFGYGYT
TRBV2	TRBJ2-5	NA	ASSLDRGRGETQY
TRBV7-3	TRBJ2-5	NA	ASSVASGSGETQY
TRBV5-8	TRBJ2-3	NA	ASSPGLAATDTQY
TRBV6-5	TRBJ2-2	NA	ASSSHGTGELF
TRBV4-3	TRBJ2-1	NA	ASSHRLLAGLYNEQF
TRBV15	TRBJ1-4	NA	ATRQASNEKLF
TRBV4-1	TRBJ1-1	NA	ASSKGLPATRNTEAF
TRBV30	TRBJ1-2	few	AWSFRGGDYGYT
TRBV6-6	TRBJ2-1	NA	ASSLLGGGRDEQF
TRBV30	TRBJ2-1	NA	AWSAYNEQF
TRBV4-2	TRBJ2-7	NA	ASSQDSVAVREQY
TRBV10-2	TRBJ1-4	once	ASTSTPNEKLF
TRBV15	TRBJ2-3	NA	ATSRDLGTDTQY
TRBV19	TRBJ1-1	NA	ASSTGEGVANTEAF